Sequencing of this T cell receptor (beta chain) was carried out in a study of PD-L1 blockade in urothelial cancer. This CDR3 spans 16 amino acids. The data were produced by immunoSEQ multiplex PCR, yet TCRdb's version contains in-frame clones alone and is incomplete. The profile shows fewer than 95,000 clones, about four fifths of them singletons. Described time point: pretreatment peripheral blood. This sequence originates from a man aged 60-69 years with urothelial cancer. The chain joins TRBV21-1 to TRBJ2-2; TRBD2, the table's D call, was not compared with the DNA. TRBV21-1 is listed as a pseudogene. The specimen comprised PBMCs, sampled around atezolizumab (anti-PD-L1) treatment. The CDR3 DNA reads TGTGCCAGCAGCTACGGGATTCTACGCAGATCCGGGGAGCTGTTTTTT. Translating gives CASSYGILRRSGELFF.